This T cell receptor (beta chain) was documented in a study of shared clonotypes between healthy human individuals. Study results and caveats: Only blood underwent sampling, and tissue repertoires likely differ. Generally, naive subsets (rather than memory subsets) showed larger estimated richness.

The CDR3 runs to 14 residues. The V gene's germline CDR1 is SGDLS and CDR2 YYNGEE. Trimming removed 2 bases at V and 6 bases at J, with 12 bases between. With regard to this clone: Its antigen is as yet unknown.

Assay execution proceeded at the deep level. It was across several immunoSEQ plates that each subset's genomic DNA was evenly split. Clones were read by immunoSEQ multiplex PCR, and TCRdb kept only the in-frame ones, dropping some. Of about 1.5 million clones listed, approximately 97% were seen once; the top ten hold roughly 1.2%. The clonotype comes from a man aged 25 to 40 in good health. Sequencing input: naive CD4+ T cells sorted from blood. Subset given: CD45RA+ positively selected. This chain joins TRBV9 and TRBJ2-1; D is ambiguous. The CDR3 sequence is CASSVRRSGNEQFF. CDR3 in DNA: TGTGCCAGCAGCGTTCGTAGGTCGGGCAATGAGCAGTTCTTC.